This TCR beta chain emerged from a study of blood T cell repertoires in COVID-19. Across the whole study: COVID-19 samples, acute and convalescent, were from the United States, Italy and Spain. Sources were T cells, B-cell-depleted T cells, or PBMCs; the material itself was cDNA or gDNA.

Original handling: Estimates of nucleated cell counts were drawn from the amplification of reference gene primers. TCRdb keeps only in-frame clones here, not all; method: immunoSEQ multiplex PCR. The V and J calls and clone size are taken from that table; D and trimming were inferred from the DNA. The repertoire holds under 300,000 clones, with just under 85% as singletons. The CDR3 consists of 15 residues. CDR1 and CDR2 from the germline V gene are SGDLS and YYNGEE. The ends lost 3 bases at V and 4 bases at J; junction bases unmatched: 10. Sequenced input: peripheral blood. The rearrangement uses TRBV9 and TRBJ2-7, with 7 bases aligning to TRBD1. The clonotype comes from a man in his fifties or sixties with acute or convalescent COVID-19. This CDR3 is CASSERDRRPYEQYF. The CDR3 bases are TGTGCCAGCAGCGAGAGGGACAGACGGCCTTACGAGCAGTACTTC.